The 26 T cell receptor beta chains listed next were all sequenced from one sample in a study of T cell responses to AZD1222 COVID-19 vaccine. TCRdb's table, derived via immunoSEQ multiplex PCR, lists solely in-frame clones and lacks some. The sample holds more than 70,000 clones, roughly 87% seen once. Sequencing was performed on peripheral blood, taken on day 0 of AZD1222 vaccination. The receptors stem from an adult in good health.

V and J are TRBV12-3 or TRBV12-4 and TRBJ2-7; D possibly corresponds to TRBD2 (6 bases). This CDR3 is 12 amino acids long. Trimming stripped 7 bases from V and 2 bases from J, with 9 bases between. The chain's CDR3 is CASTRGTYEQYF. In nucleotides, the CDR3 is TGTGCCAGCACCCGGGGGACCTACGAGCAGTACTTC.

The rearrangement links TRBV7-2 to TRBJ1-1, with a possible D match to TRBD1 (6 bases). Germline V gene sequence: CDR1 SGHTA, CDR2 FQGNSA. V dropped 3 bases and J dropped 2 bases, with 10 bases sitting between them. This CDR3 spans 14 amino acids. CDR3 bases: TGTGCCAGCAGCTTTTTCAGGGGAAACACTGAAGCTTTCTTT. Its protein is CASSFFRGNTEAFF.

The chain carries TRBV7-2 and TRBJ1-1; D may be TRBD1 (6 bases). This CDR3 has 15 residues. Per the germline V gene, CDR1 is SGHTA and CDR2 is FQGNSA. The V end lost 1 base, the J end lost 0 bases, and 9 bases lay between the germline ends. The CDR3 DNA follows: TGTGCCAGCAGCTTAGGGGCAGGGGTGAACACTGAAGCTTTCTTT. As protein: CASSLGAGVNTEAFF.

The V gene is TRBV6-5, the J gene TRBJ1-3; possible D gene TRBD1, 6 bases. CDR1 MNHEY and CDR2 SVGAGI come from the germline V gene. The V end was cut by 10 bases, the J end by 0 bases, with 13 bases between. The CDR3 consists of 14 residues. CDR3 loop: CATKQGSSGNTIYF. The CDR3 nucleotides read TGTGCCACCAAACAGGGTTCCTCTGGAAACACCATATATTTT.

The genes are TRBV21-1 and TRBJ1-5; the DNA was not used to check the table's D call, TRBD1. TRBV21-1 is a listed pseudogene. The CDR3 runs 18 residues. The CDR3 spells CASSSPGTGKYSNQPQHF. The CDR3, as DNA: TGTGCCAGCAGCAGTCCCGGGACAGGGAAATATAGCAATCAGCCCCAGCATTTT.

The J gene is TRBJ2-2, the V gene TRBV7-9; no clear D gene. The CDR3 is 12 amino acids. V gave up 5 bases and J gave up 8 bases, with 9 bases separating them. Germline CDR1 is SEHNR and CDR2 is FQNEAQ (reference sequence). The CDR3 loop is CASSPDLGELFF. CDR3 sequence (DNA): TGTGCCAGCAGCCCTGACTTGGGGGAGCTGTTTTTT.

The chain joins TRBV6-5 to TRBJ2-7; D gene ambiguous. The CDR3 spans 15 residues. V lost 7 bases and J 2 bases, leaving 18 bases between the germline ends. The germline V gene encodes CDR1 MNHEY and CDR2 SVGAGI. CDR3 sequence (DNA): TGTGCCAGCATAGGAATCTCCCGGCGCCCCTACGAGCAGTACTTC. It translates to CASIGISRRPYEQYF.

V and J are TRBV5-6 and TRBJ2-1; 7 positions agree with TRBD2. CDR1 and CDR2 from the germline V gene are SGHDT and YYEEEE. The V gene end was trimmed by 0 bases and the J gene end by 7 bases; junction bases not matched to a gene: 4. The CDR3 consists of 14 residues. The CDR3 DNA reads TGTGCCAGCAGCTTGGGACTAGCTCTAAATGAGCAGTTCTTC. Its protein product is CASSLGLALNEQFF.

The chain uses TRBV6-5 and TRBJ2-1; D is tentatively TRBD1 or TRBD2 (5 bases each). Trimming removed 6 bases at V and 5 bases at J, with 14 bases between. CDR3 length equals 14 residues. Per the germline V gene, CDR1 is MNHEY and CDR2 is SVGAGI. In nucleotides, the CDR3 is TGTGCCAGCAGCCCCCGGGACCCAAACAATGAGCAGTTCTTC. The encoded protein is CASSPRDPNNEQFF.

The chain employs TRBV7-9 and TRBJ2-1, with 11 bases aligning to TRBD2. V was clipped by 1 base and J by 10 bases; unmatched bases: 6. Germline CDR1 and CDR2: SEHNR and FQNEAQ (reference sequence). The CDR3 has 15 residues. In nucleotides, the CDR3 is TGTGCCAGCAGCTTAGGTCTAGCGGGAGGATGGGAGCAGTTCTTC. This gives the protein CASSLGLAGGWEQFF.

The J gene is TRBJ1-3, the V gene TRBV19; D is undetermined. The V gene lost 4 bases and the J gene lost 4 bases, with 11 bases spanning the gap. This CDR3 has 14 residues. CDR1 is LNHDA and CDR2 is SQIVND in the germline V gene (reference sequence). CDR3 sequence (DNA): TGTGCCAGTAGTACCGGCAGCTCAGGAAACACCATATATTTT. As protein: CASSTGSSGNTIYF. Using reference TRBV19 and TRBJ1-3 for the parts outside the CDR3, the full variable domain is DGGITQSPKYLFRKEGQNVTLSCEQNLNHDAMYWYRQDPGQGLRLIYYSQIVNDFQKGDIAEGYSVSREKKESFPLTVTSAQKNPTAFYLCASSTGSSGNTIYFGEGSWLTVV.

The chain couples TRBV6-2 or TRBV6-3 to TRBJ2-7; TRBD1 or TRBD2 may be the D gene (6 bases each). Germline V CDR1 and CDR2: MNHEY, SVGEGT. This CDR3 is built from 14 residues. V lost 2 bases and J lost 2, with 10 bases in between. The CDR3 bases are TGTGCCAGCAGTTACGCGGGACAACCCTACGAGCAGTACTTC. As protein: CASSYAGQPYEQYF.

The chain carries TRBV2 and TRBJ2-2, with a tentative D call TRBD1 (5 bases). CDR1 SNHLY and CDR2 FYNNEI come from the germline V gene. The CDR3 runs 15 residues. Trimming removed 4 bases from V and 1 base from J, with 10 bases in between. The CDR3 nucleotides read TGTGCCAGCAGTGCCCGACAGATGAACACCGGGGAGCTGTTTTTT. Its protein is CASSARQMNTGELFF.

This clone has only one observation. The rearrangement joins TRBV2 to TRBJ1-1; the D is unclear. CDR1 and CDR2 from the germline V gene are SNHLY and FYNNEI. Between the trimmed V and J ends, which lost 6 bases and 1 base, there was a span of 6 bases. This CDR3 comprises 12 residues. CDR3 loop: CASRPWNTEAFF. CDR3 DNA: TGTGCCAGCAGGCCTTGGAACACTGAAGCTTTCTTT.

This clone has a handful of counts. The chain couples TRBV11-2 to TRBJ2-5; 8 bases align to TRBD1. The germline V gene has CDR1 SGHAT and CDR2 FQNNGV. The length of the CDR3 is 16 residues. V lost 5 bases, J lost 2 bases, and 10 bases stayed unmatched. The chain's CDR3 is CASSPPTTGAQETQYF. In DNA form, the CDR3 reads TGTGCCAGCAGCCCCCCCACGACAGGGGCACAAGAGACCCAGTACTTC.

The chain couples TRBV9 to TRBJ2-7; TRBD1 matches 8 bases. Per the germline V gene, CDR1 is SGDLS and CDR2 is YYNGEE. This CDR3 is 14 amino acids long. V dropped 3 bases and J dropped 3; count of bases not matched to a gene: 5. This chain's CDR3 is CASSGGDRNYEQYF. The CDR3 DNA is TGTGCCAGCAGCGGTGGGGACAGGAACTACGAGCAGTACTTC.

The rearrangement links TRBV11-2 to TRBJ1-6; D ambiguous. This CDR3 contains 14 residues. The V and J ends lost 3 bases and 8 bases respectively, with 11 bases between them. From germline, CDR1 is SGHAT and CDR2 FQNNGV. The CDR3 DNA follows: TGTGCCAGCAGCTTTAGTCGTCAGGATTCACCCCTCCACTTT. This sequence encodes CASSFSRQDSPLHF.

The rearrangement links TRBV9 to TRBJ2-7; unclear D gene. The CDR3 is 14 amino acids. The germline gives CDR1 SGDLS, CDR2 YYNGEE. Trimming took 3 bases from V and 3 from J, leaving 13 bases between them. The CDR3 reads CASSDPRWDYEQYF. The CDR3 DNA reads as TGTGCCAGCAGCGATCCCCGGTGGGACTACGAGCAGTACTTC. Full variable domain (missing parts from reference TRBV9 and TRBJ2-7): DSGVTQTPKHLITATGQRVTLRCSPRSGDLSVYWYQQSLDQGLQFLIQYYNGEERAKGNILERFSAQQFPDLHSELNLSSLELGDSALYFCASSDPRWDYEQYFGPGTRLTVT.

The chain joins TRBV9 to TRBJ1-3, with TRBD1 matching 7 bases. Trimming at V came to 4 bases and at J to 4 bases, leaving 14 bases not matched to a gene. The CDR3 is 17 amino acids. Germline V CDR1 and CDR2: SGDLS, YYNGEE. The CDR3, as DNA: TGTGCCAGCAGCCTATACGACAGGGCAGAGCTGGGAAACACCATATATTTT. Translated: CASSLYDRAELGNTIYF.

This clone has just one count. The chain has TRBV18 and TRBJ1-2; D not certain. CDR3 length equals 13 residues. The germline V gene has CDR1 KGHSH and CDR2 LQKENI. Between the trimmed V and J ends, which lost 5 bases and 1 base, there was a span of 8 bases. The CDR3, as DNA: TGTGCCAGCTCAATTGGTGATAACTATGGCTACACCTTC. This gives the protein CASSIGDNYGYTF.

V and J are TRBV12-5 and TRBJ1-1, with 11 bases fitting TRBD1. The junction had 3 bases not matched to a gene; V was cut back by 5 bases and J by 1 base. CDR3 size: 15 residues. The V gene's germline CDR1 is LGHNT and CDR2 FRNRAP. The CDR3 here is CASGPGQGANTEAFF. The CDR3 DNA reads as TGTGCTAGTGGTCCCGGACAGGGGGCGAACACTGAAGCTTTCTTT. Looking up the rest from reference TRBV12-5 and TRBJ1-1 gives the full variable domain: DARVTQTPRHKVTEMGQEVTMRCQPILGHNTVFWYRQTMMQGLELLAYFRNRAPLDDSGMPKDRFSAEMPDATLATLKIQPSEPRDSAVYFCASGPGQGANTEAFFGQGTRLTVV.

A word on this clone: The same CDR3 arises from other DNA sequences in this sample as well. This rearrangement joins TRBV3-1 (or the pseudogene TRBV3-2) to TRBJ2-5; D tentatively reads TRBD1 or TRBD2 (5 bases each). Germline-derived CDR1 and CDR2 are LGHDT and YNNKEL (reference sequence). The V end was cut by 1 base, the J end by 2 bases, with 5 bases between. The CDR3 has 13 residues. The CDR3, as DNA: TGTGCCAGCAGCCAAGGGGGGCAAGAGACCCAGTACTTC. Protein sequence: CASSQGGQETQYF.

This rearrangement joins TRBV7-3 to TRBJ2-2, with 7 bases matching TRBD1. J gave up 2 bases and V 5 bases, and 8 bases lay outside the gene matches. The length of the CDR3 is 16 residues. Germline values: CDR1 SGHTA, CDR2 FQGTGA. The CDR3 protein is CASSKPGQINTGELFF. CDR3 coding DNA: TGTGCCAGCAGCAAACCGGGACAGATAAACACCGGGGAGCTGTTTTTT.

The CDR3 sequence: CASSEGAKNIQYF. The CDR3 DNA reads as TGCGCCAGCAGTGAGGGGGCCAAAAACATTCAGTACTTC. J is TRBJ2-4 and V is TRBV10-1; D unclear. CDR1 WNHNN and CDR2 SYGVQD come from the germline V gene (reference sequence). This CDR3 has 13 amino acids. Trimming left V 2 bases short and J 1 base short, with 3 bases between.

The rearrangement links TRBV12-3 or TRBV12-4 to TRBJ2-4; D assignment may be TRBD1 or TRBD2 (5 bases each). This CDR3 contains 12 residues. V lost 6 bases and J lost 15, with 18 bases in between. The CDR3 here is CASSPRDGKWYF. The CDR3, as DNA: TGTGCCAGCAGCCCAAGGGACGGCAAGTGGTACTTC.

This sequence joins TRBV5-1 and TRBJ2-1; D might be TRBD2 (6 bases). With 4 bases removed from V and 4 bases from J, the gap between germline ends came to 15 bases. From germline, CDR1 is SGHRS and CDR2 YFSETQ. CDR3 length equals 15 residues. CDR3 in DNA: TGCGCCAGCAGCCTCGAAGGGCGGGGTTACAATGAGCAGTTCTTC. It encodes CASSLEGRGYNEQFF.